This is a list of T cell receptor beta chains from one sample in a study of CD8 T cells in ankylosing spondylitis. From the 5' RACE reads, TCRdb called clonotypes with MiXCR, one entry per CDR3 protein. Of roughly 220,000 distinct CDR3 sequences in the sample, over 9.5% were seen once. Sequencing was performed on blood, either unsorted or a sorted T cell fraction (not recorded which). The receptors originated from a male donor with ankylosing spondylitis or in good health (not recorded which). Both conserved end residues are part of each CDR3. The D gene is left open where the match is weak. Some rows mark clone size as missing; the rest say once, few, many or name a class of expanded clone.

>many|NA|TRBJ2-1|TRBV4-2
CASSLHSPDEQFF
TGTGCCAGCAGCCTCCACTCCCCGGATGAGCAGTTCTTC
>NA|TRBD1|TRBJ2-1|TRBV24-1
CATSDPRGTDSYNEQFF
TGTGCCACCAGTGATCCAAGGGGGACAGACTCCTACAATGAGCAGTTCTTC
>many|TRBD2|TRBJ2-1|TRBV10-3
CAISSGTTMVEQFF
TGTGCCATCAGCTCCGGGACTACGATGGTTGAGCAGTTCTTC
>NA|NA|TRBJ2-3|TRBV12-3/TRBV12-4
CASSFREPSPSQSF
TGTGCCAGCAGTTTCCGGGAACCCTCCCCATCGCAGTCTTTT
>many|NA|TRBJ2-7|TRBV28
CASSLFRRSYEQYF
TGTGCCAGCAGTTTATTCCGGAGATCCTACGAGCAGTACTTC
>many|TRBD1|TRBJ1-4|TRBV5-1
CASSSQGARSEKLFF
TGCGCCAGCAGCTCTCAGGGGGCGCGATCCGAAAAACTGTTTTTT
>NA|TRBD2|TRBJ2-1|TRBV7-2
CASIPGGGYPNEQFF
TGTGCCAGCATCCCGGGGGGGGGATACCCCAATGAGCAGTTCTTC
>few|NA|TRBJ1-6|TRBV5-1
CASSLQDSGSPLHF
TGCGCCAGCAGCTTGCAGGACTCGGGTTCACCCCTCCACTTT
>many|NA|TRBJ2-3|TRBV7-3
CASTLGGTDTQYF
TGTGCCAGCACTCTCGGGGGCACAGATACGCAGTATTTT
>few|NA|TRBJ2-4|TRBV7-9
CASSLVAARQAKNIQYF
TGTGCCAGCAGCTTAGTGGCAGCAAGGCAAGCCAAAAACATTCAGTACTTC